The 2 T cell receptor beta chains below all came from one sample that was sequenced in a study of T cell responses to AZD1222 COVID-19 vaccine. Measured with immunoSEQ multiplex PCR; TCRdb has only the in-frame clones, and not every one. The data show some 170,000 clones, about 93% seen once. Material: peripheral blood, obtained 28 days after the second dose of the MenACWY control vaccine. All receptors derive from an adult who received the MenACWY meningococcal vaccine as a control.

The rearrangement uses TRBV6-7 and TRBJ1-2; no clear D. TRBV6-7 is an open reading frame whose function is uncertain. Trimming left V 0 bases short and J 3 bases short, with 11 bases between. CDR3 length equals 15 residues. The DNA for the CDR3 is TGTGCCAGCAGTTACTCTGGCCGGAACCACTATGGCTACACCTTC. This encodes CASSYSGRNHYGYTF.

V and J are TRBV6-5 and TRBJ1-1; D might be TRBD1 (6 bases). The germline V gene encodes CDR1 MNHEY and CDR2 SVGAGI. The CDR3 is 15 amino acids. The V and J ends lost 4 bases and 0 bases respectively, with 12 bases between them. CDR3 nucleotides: TGTGCCAGCAGTTCCGGACAGATATTGAACACTGAAGCTTTCTTT. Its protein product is CASSSGQILNTEAFF.